One TCR beta chain is described in this entry. This clonotype was observed a handful of times. No antigen is known for it. The input lacks base qualities; no much larger clone sits a single base away. These data originate in a study of T cells in Graves' hyperthyroidism and ophthalmopathy (dated by TCRdb to between 2018 and 2020). The study in broad terms: Peripheral blood samples were taken at the time of initial diagnosis, prior to any treatment. Prospective prediction of ophthalmopathy was tested in an independent validation cohort consisting of 18 hyperthyroidism patients and around 16 patients who later progressed to ophthalmopathy. To identify TCR V-J signatures that set the groups apart, the researchers used a discovery cohort of 100 patients, made up of around 42 with Graves' ophthalmopathy and 57 with stable Graves' hyperthyroidism. The paper describes TCR Vbeta CDR3 sequencing of roughly 130 peripheral blood samples, made up of 43 ophthalmopathy patients, 70 to 80 hyperthyroidism patients and 17 progressor patients. The 95 to 100 discovery patients were randomly divided into training and test sets at a 7:3 ratio. After blood sampling, hyperthyroidism patients were treated with methimazole at a starting dose of 30 mg daily, and ophthalmopathy patients were treated with high-dose intravenous methylprednisolone. In over five Graves' hyperthyroidism patients, the study also compared T-cell repertoires from thyroid tissue with T-cell repertoires from blood.

Hyperthyroidism patients were newly diagnosed, with disease duration under 2 months, and aged 18 to 65 years. Any patient with an uncontrolled infection, another autoimmune disease, pregnancy or lactation was excluded. Diagnoses relied on clinical symptoms, serum thyroxine and TRAb, thyroid ultrasound and orbital computed tomography. Blood from progressor patients was collected at the time of first diagnosis with hyperthyroidism, before any ophthalmopathy symptoms had appeared. PBMCs were separated from roughly 9.6 ml of fresh peripheral blood using Ficoll-Paque density gradient centrifugation. Progressor patients were first diagnosed with Graves' hyperthyroidism and then developed ophthalmopathy during follow-up. Total RNA was extracted with Trizol reagent, and quality was checked on an Agilent 2100 Bioanalyzer. The CDR3 starts with the cysteine, ends with the phenylalanine, and has 13 residues. Only the CDR3 region is kept as DNA, spanning 39 bases read in frame from base 1. Relative to germline, V is 3 bases shorter and J is 5 bases shorter, with 8 bases between their ends. CDR1 and CDR2 (WNHNN, SYGVQD) derive from the germline V gene (reference sequence).

The TCR beta CDR3 regions were amplified from RNA transcripts. A first-round RT-PCR of the TCR CDR3 used the HTBI primer set with the Qiagen OneStep RT-PCR kit. The libraries were constructed in a second round of multiplex PCR and then size-selected and purified. The libraries were sequenced on an Illumina HiSeq2000 using paired-end 100 bp reads. For the original study's pipeline: SOAPnuke was used to process the raw data, removing reads that contained adapters or uncalled bases, had a mean Phred below 15, or lacked an exact match to the constant primer or identifier. COPE v1.2.5 was used to merge high-quality paired reads, and clonotypes were defined as unique nucleotide sequences. MiTCR v1.1 was used to align clonotypes to the IMGT TRBV, TRBD and TRBJ reference segments. The analysis included only V-J combinations with a frequency above 0.0001, which together covered 99.2% of the repertoires. A TCS score was defined as the ratio of F50 (clonal expansion) to E x V (chaos), with BLOSUM62-based TCRdist applied between CDR3 peptides within each V-J. Welch's t-statistics and random forest reduced just over 500 V-J features to 10 to 15, which were used in a naive Bayes classifier (R e1071). The public reads were run again by TCRdb, first through fastp at Q25 and then through MiXCR, and only productive beta chains were kept. Rows with one shared CDR3 protein collapse into an entry with the most common genes and DNA. The V and J calls here are based on TCRdb, not the publication. The sample table contains over 700,000 distinct CDR3 sequences; only one count was recorded for under 20% of them. The ten top clones hold 15% to 20% of the sample.

Summary of the overall study and its limitations: No statistical method was used to set the sample size in advance, and investigators knew the group allocation. During validation, the model predicted progression to ophthalmopathy a median of around 6 months ahead of onset, with 70.59% sensitivity and less than 85% specificity. A 13 V-J signature model separated ophthalmopathy from stable hyperthyroidism, with approximately 87% sensitivity and approximately 81% specificity in cross-validation and 80%/75% in testing. Most expanded thyroid clonotypes (frequency above 0.001) were also detected in blood, a finding suggesting that blood repertoires may reflect thyroid immune responses.

Here the chain combines TRBV10-1 and TRBJ2-1; confidence is insufficient to name the D gene. Sequenced: blood. The receptor was derived from a woman aged 50 to 60 with Graves' hyperthyroidism that later progressed to Graves' ophthalmopathy. The sequence in DNA is TGCGCCAGCAGTGACGGGTATGACAATGAGCAGTTCTTC. It translates to CASSDGYDNEQFF.